This T cell receptor beta chain was recorded in a study of blood T cell repertoires in COVID-19. Study-wide background: The United States, Italy and Spain were the sources of the acute and convalescent COVID-19 samples. Sample material is recorded as cDNA or gDNA derived from T cells, B-cell-depleted T cells, or PBMCs.

Original data processing: Using reference gene primer amplification, nucleated cell counts were estimated. The method was immunoSEQ multiplex PCR; TCRdb's version includes in-frame clones alone and lacks a portion of them. V, J and clone size are taken as reported in that table, and D and trimming were inferred from the DNA itself. Here the sample spans some 200,000 clones, 85% to 90% being singletons. The CDR3 has 13 amino acids. Germline loops: CDR1 SGHDN, CDR2 FVKESK. V lost 2 bases to trimming and J lost 4 bases, with 8 bases between them. The chain uses TRBV14 and TRBJ1-1, with TRBD1 as a possible D gene (5 bases). The clonotype comes from a man older than 75 with acute or convalescent COVID-19. The sequenced sample was peripheral blood. The CDR3 DNA is TGTGCCAGCAGCCAATCCAGGGTCACTGAAGCTTTCTTT. Amino acids: CASSQSRVTEAFF.